This passage covers 9 T cell receptor beta chains from one sample sequenced in a study of cytomegalovirus exposure and HLA in healthy donors. Sequencing was performed with immunoSEQ multiplex PCR; in TCRdb, only in-frame clones are kept and a portion is missing. This table holds more than 300,000 clones, 86% found once. The sequencing input was PBMCs. All receptors come from a woman in her late teens or twenties in good health and CMV-seronegative.

This chain joins TRBV7-8 and TRBJ1-2; D might be TRBD1 (6 bases). CDR3 length: 14 amino acids. Germline loops: CDR1 SGHVS, CDR2 FQNEAQ. V lost 4 bases, J lost 2 bases, and 11 bases lay in between. The CDR3 region is CASSSGTPNYGYTF. CDR3 DNA: TGTGCCAGCAGCTCCGGGACACCGAACTATGGCTACACCTTC.

CDR3 DNA: TGTGCCAGCAGTGAAGCGCTCCTATACGAGCAGTACTTC. It specifies CASSEALLYEQYF. The J gene is TRBJ2-7, the V gene TRBV6-1; D is uncertain. Deletions cut 0 bases from V and 4 bases from J, with 7 bases between. Germline V gene data show CDR1 as MNHNS and CDR2 as SASEGT. The CDR3 length is 13 residues.

Comments on this clone: Other DNA sequences in the sample encode the same CDR3. The chain combines TRBV9 with TRBJ1-1, with 12 bases fitting TRBD1. J was trimmed by 4 bases and V by 2 bases; bases with no gene match: 6. The germline V gene has CDR1 SGDLS and CDR2 YYNGEE. This CDR3 comprises 16 residues. CDR3 loop: CASSVGTGGVGTEAFF. The CDR3 DNA follows: TGTGCCAGCAGCGTGGGGACAGGGGGCGTAGGCACTGAAGCTTTCTTT.

This clone was seen just once. This chain uses TRBV9 with TRBJ1-5; possibly TRBD1 for D (5 bases). V was clipped by 3 bases and J by 1 base, with 11 bases between them. This CDR3 has 15 residues. Germline V CDR1 and CDR2: SGDLS, YYNGEE. CDR3 protein: CASSEGPGSNQPQHF. Here the CDR3 DNA reads TGTGCCAGCAGCGAGGGGCCGGGCAGCAATCAGCCCCAGCATTTT.

Only one count was recorded for this clone. The gene calls are TRBV10-3 and TRBJ1-2, with no clear D. Germline lookup yields CDR1 ENHRY and CDR2 SYGVKD. The CDR3 is made up of 12 amino acids. V was pared by 6 bases and J by 4 bases, with 9 bases between. The CDR3 loop is CAIRPEAYGYTF. Written as DNA, the CDR3 is TGTGCCATCAGACCAGAGGCCTATGGCTACACCTTC.

The chain has TRBV29-1 and TRBJ1-2; 7 positions agree with TRBD1. Germline values: CDR1 SQVTM, CDR2 ANQGSEA. This CDR3 is built from 15 residues. J was trimmed by 4 bases and V by 0 bases; bases with no gene match: 8. CDR3 amino acids: CSVEERWSGGYGYTF. As DNA, the CDR3 is TGCAGCGTTGAAGAAAGGTGGTCAGGGGGCTATGGCTACACCTTC.

This chain connects TRBV5-1 to TRBJ2-7, with D perhaps TRBD1 (6 bases). CDR3 size: 15 residues. Trimming shortened V by 2 bases and J by 3 bases, and 15 bases separated the two germline ends. Germline V gives CDR1 SGHRS, CDR2 YFSETQ. The CDR3 DNA reads TGCGCCAGCAGCTTTGGACAGCTTGATAACTACGAGCAGTACTTC. Its protein product is CASSFGQLDNYEQYF.

The rearrangement joins TRBV2 to TRBJ2-7, with D possibly being TRBD1 (6 bases). The CDR3 extends over 13 amino acids. Germline values: CDR1 SNHLY, CDR2 FYNNEI. Trimming shortened V by 9 bases and J by 2 bases, and 14 bases separated the two germline ends. CDR3 region: CASIGTQPYEQYF. CDR3 DNA sequence: TGTGCCAGTATCGGGACACAACCCTACGAGCAGTACTTC.

V usage is TRBV28 and J usage is TRBJ2-7; a possible D gene is TRBD2 (6 bases). The CDR3 is made up of 11 amino acids. Per germline, CDR1 MDHEN and CDR2 SYDVKM. Between the trimmed V and J ends, which lost 4 bases and 13 bases, there was a span of 14 bases. Here the CDR3 DNA reads TGTGCCAGCAGTTACCGGGACGGGAGTTACTTC. Protein: CASSYRDGSYF. Filled out from reference TRBV28 and TRBJ2-7, the complete variable domain reads DVKVTQSSRYLVKRTGEKVFLECVQDMDHENMFWYRQDPGLGLRLIYFSYDVKMKEKGDIPEGYSVSREKKERFSLILESASTNQTSMYLCASSYRDGSYFGPGTRLTVT.